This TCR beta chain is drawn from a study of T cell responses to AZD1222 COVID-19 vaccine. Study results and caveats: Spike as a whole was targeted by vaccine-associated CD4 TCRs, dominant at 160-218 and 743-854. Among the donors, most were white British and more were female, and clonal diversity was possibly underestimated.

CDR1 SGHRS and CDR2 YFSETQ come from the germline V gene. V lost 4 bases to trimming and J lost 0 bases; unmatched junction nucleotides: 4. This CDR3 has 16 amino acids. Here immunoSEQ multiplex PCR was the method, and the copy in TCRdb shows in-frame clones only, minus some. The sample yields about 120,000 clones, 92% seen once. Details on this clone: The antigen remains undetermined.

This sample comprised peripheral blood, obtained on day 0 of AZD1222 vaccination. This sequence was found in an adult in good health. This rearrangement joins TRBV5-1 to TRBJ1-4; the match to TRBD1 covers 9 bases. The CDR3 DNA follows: TGCGCCAGCAGCCTCGGACAGGGGACAACTAATGAAAAACTGTTTTTT. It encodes CASSLGQGTTNEKLFF.